The T cell receptor beta chain described here comes from a study of identical twins. Overall study results and limits: A lower insertion count was a feature of abundant cord blood beta clonotypes, with no such feature in memory repertoires.

At least ten counts were recorded for this clonotype. The antigen remains unidentified. The germline V gene has CDR1 SQVTM and CDR2 ANQGSEA. This CDR3 has 13 residues. The V and J ends lost 4 bases and 3 bases respectively, with 13 bases between them. TCRdb reprocessed the 5' RACE reads with MiXCR, giving one entry per CDR3 protein. The table shows approximately 680,000 distinct CDR3 sequences, with about 7.1% occurring only once. These same records also appear under a second study, on yellow fever vaccine responses in identical twins.

The sample was PBMCs. V gene TRBV29-1 combines with J gene TRBJ2-7, with D unclear. The source of this sequence is a woman in her late teens or twenties in good health. The chain's CDR3 is CSVAPRLGYEQYF. For the CDR3, the DNA is TGCAGCGTTGCCCCCCGACTCGGCTACGAGCAGTACTTC.